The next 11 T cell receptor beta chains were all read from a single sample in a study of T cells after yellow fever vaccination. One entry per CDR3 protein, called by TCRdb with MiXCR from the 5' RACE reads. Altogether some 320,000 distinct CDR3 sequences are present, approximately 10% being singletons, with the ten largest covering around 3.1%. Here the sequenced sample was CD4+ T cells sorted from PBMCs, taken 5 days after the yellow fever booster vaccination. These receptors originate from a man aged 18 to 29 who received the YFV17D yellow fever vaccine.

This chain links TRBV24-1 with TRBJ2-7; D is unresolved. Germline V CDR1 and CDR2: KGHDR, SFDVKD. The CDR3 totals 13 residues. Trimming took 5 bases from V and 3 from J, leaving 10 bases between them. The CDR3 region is CATSGSTHYEQYV. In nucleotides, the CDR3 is TGTGCCACCAGTGGGTCCACCCACTACGAGCAGTACGTC.

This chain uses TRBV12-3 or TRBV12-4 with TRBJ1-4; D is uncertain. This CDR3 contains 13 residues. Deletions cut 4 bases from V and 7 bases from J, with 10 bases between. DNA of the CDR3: TGTGCCAGCAGTTCAACGGAAAGTGAAAAACTGTTTTTT. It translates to CASSSTESEKLFF.

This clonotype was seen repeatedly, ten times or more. The DNA for the CDR3 is TGTGCCAGCAAATTTGGACAGGGCAACGAGCAGTACTTC. Its translation is CASKFGQGNEQYF. The chain links TRBV3-1 to TRBJ2-7, with 8 positions matching TRBD1. Germline V gene sequence: CDR1 LGHDT, CDR2 YNNKEL (reference sequence). The trim removed 7 bases at V and 5 bases at J, leaving 7 bases unmatched. CDR3 length: 13 amino acids.

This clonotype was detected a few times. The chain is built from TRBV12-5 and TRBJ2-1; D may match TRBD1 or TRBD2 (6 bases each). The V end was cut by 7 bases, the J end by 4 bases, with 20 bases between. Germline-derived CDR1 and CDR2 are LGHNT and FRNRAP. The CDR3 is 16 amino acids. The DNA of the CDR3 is TGTGCTAGTGTCCCCGGGGGCAGCGGCTCTTACAATGAGCAGTTCTTC. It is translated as CASVPGGSGSYNEQFF.

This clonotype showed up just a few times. The CDR3 loop reads CASSLAPWDGYTF. The CDR3 nucleotides read TGTGCCAGCAGCTTAGCTCCGTGGGATGGCTACACCTTC. The rearrangement uses TRBV11-2 and TRBJ1-2; D gene unclear. From germline, CDR1 is SGHAT and CDR2 FQNNGV. The CDR3 is 13 residues long. V lost 1 base and J 6 bases, leaving 9 bases between the germline ends.

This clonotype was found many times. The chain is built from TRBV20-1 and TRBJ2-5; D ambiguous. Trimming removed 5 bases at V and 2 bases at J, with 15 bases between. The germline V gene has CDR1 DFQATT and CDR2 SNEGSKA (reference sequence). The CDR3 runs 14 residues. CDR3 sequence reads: CSAPPGQVQETQYF. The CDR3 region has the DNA TGCAGTGCTCCCCCCGGGCAGGTTCAAGAGACCCAGTACTTC.

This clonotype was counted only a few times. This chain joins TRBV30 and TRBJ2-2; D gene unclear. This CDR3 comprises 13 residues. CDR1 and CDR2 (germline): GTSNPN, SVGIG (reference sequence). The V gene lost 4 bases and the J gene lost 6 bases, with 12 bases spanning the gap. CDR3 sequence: CAWTPGRAGELFF. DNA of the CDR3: TGTGCCTGGACACCAGGTCGCGCCGGGGAGCTGTTTTTT.

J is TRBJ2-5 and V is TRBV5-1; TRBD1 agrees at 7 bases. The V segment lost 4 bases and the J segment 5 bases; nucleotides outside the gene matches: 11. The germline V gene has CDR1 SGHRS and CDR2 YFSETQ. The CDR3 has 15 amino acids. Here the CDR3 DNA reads TGCGCCAGCAGCCGGGGCGAGGGGGCGCCGGAGACCCAGTACTTC. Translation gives CASSRGEGAPETQYF.

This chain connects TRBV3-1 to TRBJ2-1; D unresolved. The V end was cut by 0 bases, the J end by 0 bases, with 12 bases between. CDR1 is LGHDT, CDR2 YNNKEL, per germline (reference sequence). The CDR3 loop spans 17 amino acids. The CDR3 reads CASSQEWILSSYNEQFF. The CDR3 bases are TGTGCCAGCAGCCAAGAATGGATCCTGAGCTCCTACAATGAGCAGTTCTTC.

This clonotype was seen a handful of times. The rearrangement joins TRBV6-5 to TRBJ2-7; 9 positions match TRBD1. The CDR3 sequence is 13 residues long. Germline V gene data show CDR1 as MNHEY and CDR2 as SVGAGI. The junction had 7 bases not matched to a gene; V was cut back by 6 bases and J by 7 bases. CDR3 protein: CASSQDRGGEQYV. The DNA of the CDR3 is TGTGCCAGCAGCCAGGACAGGGGAGGAGAGCAGTACGTC.

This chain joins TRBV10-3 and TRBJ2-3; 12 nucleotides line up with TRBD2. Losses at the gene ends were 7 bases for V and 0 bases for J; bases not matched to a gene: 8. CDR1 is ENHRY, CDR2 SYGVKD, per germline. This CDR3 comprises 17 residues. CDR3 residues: CAIKNGLAGPSTDTQYF. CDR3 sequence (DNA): TGTGCCATCAAAAACGGACTAGCGGGACCCAGCACAGATACGCAGTATTTT.